This T cell receptor (beta chain) derives from a study of blood T cell repertoires in COVID-19. Trimming took off 4 bases at V and 6 bases at J, with 16 bases between the two ends. Germline loops: CDR1 PRHDT, CDR2 FYEKMQ (reference sequence). CDR3 length equals 15 residues. Residents of about two dozen US areas, aged 18 to 89 years, made up the participants. Recovered status applied to Cohort 3 donors who had two consecutive negative PCRs. It also applied to those with clearance or with symptom resolution. Sequencing used immunoSEQ multiplex PCR; TCRdb keeps in-frame clones, though not all of them. The profile shows more than 200,000 clones, 75% to 95% of them singletons.

Sequenced material: PBMCs or T cells enriched from blood (not recorded which). The genes are TRBV13 and TRBJ2-4; the D gene is possibly TRBD2 (7 bases). The clonotype comes from a woman between 18 and 30 years old who had recovered from COVID-19. The CDR3 region is CASSSRGGGINIQYF. CDR3 nucleotides: TGTGCCAGCAGCTCAAGGGGGGGTGGCATAAACATTCAGTACTTC. Complete variable domain (other parts from reference TRBV13 and TRBJ2-4): AAGVIQSPRHLIKEKRETATLKCYPIPRHDTVYWYQQGPGQDPQFLISFYEKMQSDKGSIPDRFSAQQFSDYHSELNMSSLELGDSALYFCASSSRGGGINIQYFGAGTRLSVL.